These 9 T cell receptor beta chains came from one sample sequenced in a study of T cell responses to AZD1222 COVID-19 vaccine. Method: immunoSEQ multiplex PCR; TCRdb's copy keeps in-frame clones and lacks some. The data show around 110,000 clones, 85% to 95% seen once. Material: peripheral blood, obtained on day 0 of AZD1222 vaccination. The receptors originated from an adult in good health.

The chain joins TRBV2 to TRBJ1-1; 8 nucleotides match TRBD1. The CDR3 is made up of 14 amino acids. Germline lookup yields CDR1 SNHLY and CDR2 FYNNEI. V was clipped by 5 bases and J by 7 bases; unmatched bases: 9. CDR3 nucleotide sequence: TGTGCCAGCAGTCCCCAGGGGGCTTACAGTGAAGCTTTCTTT. This encodes CASSPQGAYSEAFF.

The V gene is TRBV6-5, the J gene TRBJ2-7; no firm D call. CDR1 and CDR2 from the germline V gene are MNHEY and SVGAGI. V was shortened by 6 bases and J by 6 bases, with 15 bases between the two germline ends. The length of the CDR3 is 13 residues. CDR3 amino acids: CASRLAQLGEQYF. The CDR3 DNA sequence: TGTGCCAGCAGATTAGCACAGCTGGGCGAGCAGTACTTC.

V is TRBV28 and J is TRBJ2-1, with a possible D match to TRBD2 (5 bases). The CDR3 runs 12 residues. Per the germline V gene, CDR1 is MDHEN and CDR2 is SYDVKM. V lost 2 bases to trimming and J lost 9 bases, with 8 bases between them. The CDR3 DNA is TGTGCCAGCAGTTTACAGGAGGCTGAGCAGTTCTTC. Its protein is CASSLQEAEQFF. The full variable domain, rest sourced from reference TRBV28 and TRBJ2-1, is DVKVTQSSRYLVKRTGEKVFLECVQDMDHENMFWYRQDPGLGLRLIYFSYDVKMKEKGDIPEGYSVSREKKERFSLILESASTNQTSMYLCASSLQEAEQFFGPGTRLTVL.

This clone was picked up one time. J is TRBJ2-7 and V is TRBV2; 9 bases fit TRBD1. V trimming: 3 bases; J trimming: 9 bases; junction bases outside the gene matches: 12. The CDR3 has 15 amino acids. Germline lookup yields CDR1 SNHLY and CDR2 FYNNEI. The CDR3 region is CASSDTDRGGEGQYF. CDR3 nucleotide sequence: TGTGCCAGCAGTGATACGGACAGGGGAGGAGAAGGGCAGTACTTC. The complete variable domain, with remaining parts taken from reference TRBV2 and TRBJ2-7, reads EPEVTQTPSHQVTQMGQEVILRCVPISNHLYFYWYRQILGQKVEFLVSFYNNEISEKSEIFDDQFSVERPDGSNFTLKIRSTKLEDSAMYFCASSDTDRGGEGQYFGPGTRLTVT.

Worth noting for this clone: One end of the junction is discordant with germline, which a read error may explain. The chain joins TRBV30 to TRBJ2-7, with D unclear. The CDR3 sequence is 12 residues long. CDR1 and CDR2 (germline): GTSNPN, SVGIG (reference sequence). The CDR3 coding sequence is TGTGCCTGGAGTGTAGGGTCTACCAGCCAGAACTTC. Encoded protein: CAWSVGSTSQNF. The complete variable domain, with remaining parts taken from reference TRBV30 and TRBJ2-7, reads SQTIHQWPATLVQPVGSPLSLECTVEGTSNPNLYWYRQAAGRGLQLLFYSVGIGQISSEVPQNLSASRPQDRQFILSSKKLLLSDSGFYLCAWSVGSTSQNFGPGTRLTVT.

This rearrangement joins TRBV7-8 to TRBJ2-5, with D maybe TRBD2 (6 bases). The CDR3 length is 13 residues. Germline-derived CDR1 and CDR2 are SGHVS and FQNEAQ. V was pared by 5 bases and J by 4 bases, with 11 bases between. CDR3 sequence: CASSPTRGETQYF. CDR3 nucleotides: TGTGCCAGCAGCCCGACTAGGGGAGAGACCCAGTACTTC.

CDR3 residues: CASSFGTSDEQYF. The CDR3 DNA sequence: TGTGCCAGCAGCTTCGGGACTAGCGACGAGCAGTACTTC. The chain recombines TRBV13 with TRBJ2-7, with 10 bases that match TRBD2. V lost 3 bases and J lost 5; bases outside the gene matches: 1. The germline V gene has CDR1 PRHDT and CDR2 FYEKMQ (reference sequence). CDR3 size: 13 residues.

The chain combines TRBV27 with TRBJ1-5; D gene ambiguous. Trimming shortened V by 11 bases and J by 6 bases, and 8 bases separated the two germline ends. From germline, CDR1 is MNHEY and CDR2 SMNVEV (reference sequence). The CDR3 is made up of 10 amino acids. Here the CDR3 reads CAAGIQPQHF. The DNA of the CDR3 is TGTGCCGCGGGTATTCAGCCCCAGCATTTT.

The chain uses TRBV2 and TRBJ1-4; the D is unclear. Deletions cut 3 bases from V and 8 bases from J, with 13 bases between. Germline values: CDR1 SNHLY, CDR2 FYNNEI. The CDR3 runs to 14 residues. The CDR3 nucleotides are TGTGCCAGCAGTGACTTTCACCAGGACGAAAAACTGTTTTTT. Translated, it gives CASSDFHQDEKLFF.